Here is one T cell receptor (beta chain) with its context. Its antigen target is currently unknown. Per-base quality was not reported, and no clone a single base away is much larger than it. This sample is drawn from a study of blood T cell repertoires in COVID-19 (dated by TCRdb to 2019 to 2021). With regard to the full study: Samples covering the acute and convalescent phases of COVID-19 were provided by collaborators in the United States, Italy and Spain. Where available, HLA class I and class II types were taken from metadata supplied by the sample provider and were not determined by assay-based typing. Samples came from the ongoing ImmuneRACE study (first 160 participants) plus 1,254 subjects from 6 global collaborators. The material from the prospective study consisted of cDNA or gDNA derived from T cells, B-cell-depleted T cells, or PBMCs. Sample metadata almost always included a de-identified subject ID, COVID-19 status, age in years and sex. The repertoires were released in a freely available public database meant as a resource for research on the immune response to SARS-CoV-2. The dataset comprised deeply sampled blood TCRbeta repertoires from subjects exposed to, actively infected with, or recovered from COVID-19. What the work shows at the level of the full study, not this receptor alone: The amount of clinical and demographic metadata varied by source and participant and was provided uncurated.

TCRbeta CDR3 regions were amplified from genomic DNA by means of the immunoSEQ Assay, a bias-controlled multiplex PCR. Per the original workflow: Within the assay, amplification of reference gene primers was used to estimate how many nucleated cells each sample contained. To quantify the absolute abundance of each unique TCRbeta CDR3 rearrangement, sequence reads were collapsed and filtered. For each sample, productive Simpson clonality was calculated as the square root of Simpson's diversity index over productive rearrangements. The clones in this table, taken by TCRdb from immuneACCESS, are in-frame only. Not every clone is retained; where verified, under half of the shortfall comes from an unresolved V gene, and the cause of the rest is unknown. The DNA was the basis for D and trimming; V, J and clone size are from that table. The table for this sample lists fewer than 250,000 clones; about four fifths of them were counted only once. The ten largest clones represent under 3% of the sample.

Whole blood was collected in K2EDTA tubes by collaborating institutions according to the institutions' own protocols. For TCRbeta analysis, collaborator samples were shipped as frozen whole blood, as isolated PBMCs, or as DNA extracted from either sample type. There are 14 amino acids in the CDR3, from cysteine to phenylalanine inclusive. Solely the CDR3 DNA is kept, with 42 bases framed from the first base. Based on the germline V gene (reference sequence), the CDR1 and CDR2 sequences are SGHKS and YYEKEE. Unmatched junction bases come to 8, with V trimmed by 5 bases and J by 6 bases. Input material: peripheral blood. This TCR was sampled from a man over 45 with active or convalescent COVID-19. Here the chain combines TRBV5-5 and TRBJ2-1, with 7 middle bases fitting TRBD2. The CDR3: CASSPGLVGNEQFF. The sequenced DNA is TGTGCCAGCAGTCCCGGACTAGTGGGCAATGAGCAGTTCTTC.